This TCR beta chain was sequenced during a study of cytomegalovirus exposure and HLA in healthy donors. This CDR3 spans 13 amino acids. Trimming took off 2 bases at V and 9 bases at J, with 13 bases between the two ends. The germline V gene has CDR1 MNHNS and CDR2 SASEGT. The PCR had 60 Vbeta and 13 Jbeta primers. Some clones are missing from TCRdb's copy, which holds only in-frame ones; the method was immunoSEQ multiplex PCR. Here the sample spans fewer than 200,000 clones, 87% being singletons. The sequence came from a girl less than two years old in good health and CMV-seronegative. Sequencing used PBMCs. The gene calls are TRBV6-1 and TRBJ1-2; D is perhaps TRBD1 (6 bases). This CDR3 reads CASSESDRYSYTF. The CDR3 region has the DNA TGTGCCAGCAGTGAATCTGACAGGTATAGCTACACCTTC.